What follows are 28 T cell receptor beta chains derived from one specimen sequenced in a study of B cell selection in AIRE deficiency. Sorting defined conventional CD4 T cells as CD4+CD127+. Clones were sequenced by immunoSEQ multiplex PCR, and TCRdb holds only the in-frame ones, with some missing. The sample has fewer than 30,000 clones, 90% to 98% seen once. The sequencing input was CD4+CD127+ conventional T cells sorted from PBMCs. The origin of the receptors is a human donor in good health.

The chain joins TRBV5-1 to TRBJ1-1; D unresolved. V was trimmed by 0 bases and J by 1 base, leaving 13 bases between them. Looked up from germline, CDR1 is SGHRS and CDR2 is YFSETQ. This CDR3 region has 16 residues. The CDR3 DNA reads as TGCGCCAGCAGCTTGGTAGGGCTCGATTCGAACACTGAAGCTTTCTTT. Translating gives CASSLVGLDSNTEAFF. The full variable domain, rest sourced from reference TRBV5-1 and TRBJ1-1, is KAGVTQTPRYLIKTRGQQVTLSCSPISGHRSVSWYQQTPGQGLQFLFEYFSETQRNKGNFPGRFSGRQFSNSRSEMNVSTLELGDSALYLCASSLVGLDSNTEAFFGQGTRLTVV.

V gene TRBV14 combines with J gene TRBJ1-2, with a tentative D call TRBD1 (6 bases). Trimming left V 4 bases short and J 8 bases short, with 14 bases between. In germline, CDR1 is SGHDN, CDR2 FVKESK. The CDR3 has 13 residues. CDR3 DNA: TGTGCCAGCAGCCCAGTCGGGGGGCTCGGCTACACCTTC. This translates into CASSPVGGLGYTF.

The chain employs TRBV4-1 and TRBJ2-7; 8 nucleotides line up with TRBD2. The V gene's germline CDR1 is MGHRA and CDR2 YSYEKL. The CDR3 length is 16 residues. The trim removed 0 bases at V and 3 bases at J, leaving 7 bases unmatched. The DNA of the CDR3 is TGCGCCAGCAGCCAAGATGAACGGGAGGGCCTCTACGAGCAGTACTTC. It translates to CASSQDEREGLYEQYF.

This CDR3 reads CASSSRRGSGSGTREQYF. The DNA for the CDR3 is TGTGCCAGCAGCTCACGGCGGGGGTCTGGGAGCGGGACCCGCGAGCAGTACTTC. This chain joins TRBV5-6 and TRBJ2-7; TRBD2 agrees at 7 bases. Germline V gene lookup returns CDR1 SGHDT and CDR2 YYEEEE. V was pared by 3 bases and J by 6 bases, with 21 bases of the junction left unmatched. The CDR3 consists of 18 residues.

The chain carries TRBV11-1 and TRBJ1-2; perhaps TRBD1 as D (5 bases). CDR1 SGHAT and CDR2 FQDESV come from the germline V gene (reference sequence). V dropped 0 bases and J dropped 9 bases, with 14 bases sitting between them. The CDR3 sequence is 14 residues long. The CDR3: CASSLAQGPMSYTF. Here the CDR3 DNA reads TGTGCCAGCAGCTTAGCGCAGGGCCCAATGAGCTACACCTTC.

V usage is TRBV7-2 and J usage is TRBJ2-2; a weak D match, TRBD1 (5 bases). Germline values: CDR1 SGHTA, CDR2 FQGNSA. Trimming removed 5 bases at V and 4 bases at J, with 14 bases between. This CDR3 is built from 15 residues. The chain's CDR3 is CASSPKGQVTGELFF. The CDR3 region has the DNA TGTGCCAGCAGCCCCAAGGGGCAGGTCACCGGGGAGCTGTTTTTT.

This clone has just one count. The chain is built from TRBV7-9 and TRBJ2-7; TRBD2 might be the D (5 bases). This CDR3 has 12 residues. Germline V lookup: CDR1 SEHNR, CDR2 FQNEAQ (reference sequence). Trimming removed 4 bases at V and 7 bases at J, with 11 bases between. CDR3 nucleotides: TGTGCCAGCAGCTCGGACTGGGCTGAGCAGTACTTC. Translating gives CASSSDWAEQYF.

This sequence joins TRBV27 and TRBJ2-2; D gene uncertain. The CDR3 is 14 residues long. Germline lookup yields CDR1 MNHEY and CDR2 SMNVEV (reference sequence). The ends were cut back, 6 bases at V and 2 bases at J, with 10 bases in the middle. The CDR3 loop is CASSYLDNTGELFF. The CDR3 DNA sequence: TGTGCCAGCAGCTACCTCGATAACACCGGGGAGCTGTTTTTT.

The chain combines TRBV27 with TRBJ1-4; TRBD1 is a possible D gene (5 bases). The CDR3 has 16 residues. The V gene lost 6 bases and the J gene lost 0 bases, with 14 bases spanning the gap. CDR1 is MNHEY, CDR2 SMNVEV, per germline (reference sequence). The CDR3 DNA reads TGTGCCAGCAGAGCCTTGCAGGGTGCAACTAATGAAAAACTGTTTTTT. Translated: CASRALQGATNEKLFF.

The chain is built from TRBV6-4 and TRBJ2-1; 7 positions match TRBD2. V shed 0 bases and J 8 bases; nucleotides not matched to a gene: 10. Germline CDR1 MRHNA, CDR2 SNTAGT. CDR3 length: 16 residues. The CDR3 DNA is TGTGCCAGCAGTGACTCGGGCGGGAGTCGTATCTATGAGCAGTTCTTC. Protein sequence: CASSDSGGSRIYEQFF.

This chain joins TRBV6-5 and TRBJ2-7; D is perhaps TRBD1 or TRBD2 (5 bases each). V lost 10 bases and J 2 bases, leaving 18 bases between the germline ends. The CDR3 sequence is 14 residues long. From germline, CDR1 is MNHEY and CDR2 SVGAGI. The CDR3 nucleotides read TGTGCCACCATCCCCTGGGGACGGACCTACGAGCAGTACTTC. It translates to CATIPWGRTYEQYF.

The rearrangement links TRBV5-5 to TRBJ2-3; a weak D match, TRBD2 (5 bases). Germline-derived CDR1 and CDR2 are SGHKS and YYEKEE (reference sequence). The CDR3 consists of 14 residues. V lost 1 base and J lost 0, with 6 bases in between. The CDR3 sequence is CASSLTGSTDTQYF. The CDR3 bases are TGTGCCAGCAGCTTGACGGGAAGCACAGATACGCAGTATTTT.

This chain uses TRBV11-2 with TRBJ2-5; no firm D call. V lost 5 bases, J lost 0 bases, and 4 bases lay in between. This CDR3 spans 12 amino acids. Germline V gene data show CDR1 as SGHAT and CDR2 as FQNNGV. The chain's CDR3 is CASSGYQETQYF. The CDR3 DNA sequence: TGTGCCAGCAGCGGGTACCAAGAGACCCAGTACTTC.

This rearrangement joins TRBV10-3 to TRBJ1-6; no reliable D call. The CDR3 length is 13 residues. V was trimmed by 6 bases and J by 7 bases, leaving 10 bases between them. In germline, CDR1 is ENHRY, CDR2 SYGVKD. CDR3 in amino acids: CAIRSYKNSPLHF. CDR3 coding DNA: TGTGCCATCAGATCTTACAAGAATTCACCCCTCCACTTT.

V is TRBV28 and J is TRBJ1-2; 9 bases map to TRBD1. Per germline, CDR1 MDHEN and CDR2 SYDVKM. The CDR3 has 20 amino acids. V lost 0 bases and J lost 1; bases outside the gene matches: 15. CDR3 loop: CASSLWGGTGTGSINYGYTF. The DNA for the CDR3 is TGTGCCAGCAGTTTATGGGGGGGGACCGGGACAGGGTCGATTAACTATGGCTACACCTTC.

The chain has TRBV6-9 and TRBJ1-5; no clear D. Per germline, CDR1 MNHGY and CDR2 SVAAGI. This CDR3 spans 17 amino acids. V dropped 0 bases and J dropped 5 bases, with 17 bases sitting between them. The CDR3 DNA is TGTGCCAGCAGTTATTCGGCGGGGATGGGCCTCCATCAGCCCCAGCATTTT. Protein sequence: CASSYSAGMGLHQPQHF.

Comments on this clone: The same CDR3 is also encoded by other DNA sequences in this sample. The chain combines TRBV9 with TRBJ2-6; D gene unclear. Between the trimmed V and J ends, which lost 0 bases and 1 base, there was a span of 5 bases. This CDR3 is 15 amino acids long. Germline assignment: CDR1 SGDLS and CDR2 YYNGEE. CDR3 protein: CASSVAGSGANVLTF. The CDR3 DNA is TGTGCCAGCAGCGTAGCTGGGTCTGGGGCCAACGTCCTGACTTTC.

The rearrangement uses TRBV25-1 and TRBJ1-3, with 10 positions matching TRBD1. Germline V gene data show CDR1 as MGHDK and CDR2 as SYGVNS. V lost 7 bases, J lost 7 bases, and 7 bases stayed unmatched. The CDR3 is made up of 14 amino acids. This chain's CDR3 is CASTGTGDGNTIYF. In nucleotides, the CDR3 is TGTGCCAGCACCGGGACAGGGGATGGGAACACCATATATTTT.

The chain has TRBV4-1 and TRBJ2-7; 10 bases agree with TRBD2. The J segment lost 5 bases and the V segment lost 2 bases, leaving 3 bases of the junction unmatched. The CDR3 totals 14 residues. Germline V gives CDR1 MGHRA, CDR2 YSYEKL. This CDR3 is CASSQTSGNHEQYF. In DNA, the CDR3 is TGCGCCAGCAGCCAAACTAGCGGGAACCACGAGCAGTACTTC.

The chain uses TRBV6-5 and TRBJ1-1; D is ambiguous. The germline CDR1 and CDR2 sequences are MNHEY and SVGAGI. This CDR3 contains 14 residues. Trimming took off 7 bases at V and 3 bases at J, with 15 bases between the two ends. The CDR3 reads CASTHNGRDTEAFF. CDR3 nucleotides: TGTGCCAGCACCCACAACGGTCGGGACACTGAAGCTTTCTTT.

J is TRBJ2-3 and V is TRBV18, with 14 bases identical to TRBD2. CDR3 length: 17 residues. V was pared by 3 bases and J by 3 bases, with 5 bases of the junction left unmatched. CDR1 and CDR2 (germline): KGHSH, LQKENI. This CDR3 is CASSPTRTSGRTDTQYF. CDR3 DNA sequence: TGTGCCAGCTCACCCACCCGGACTAGCGGGAGGACAGATACGCAGTATTTT. The complete variable domain, with remaining parts taken from reference TRBV18 and TRBJ2-3, reads NAGVMQNPRHLVRRRGQEARLRCSPMKGHSHVYWYRQLPEEGLKFMVYLQKENIIDESGMPKERFSAEFPKEGPSILRIQQVVRGDSAAYFCASSPTRTSGRTDTQYFGPGTRLTVL.

The chain links TRBV21-1 to TRBJ2-7; whether TRBD2, the table's D call, matches the DNA was not checked. TRBV21-1 is described as a pseudogene. The CDR3 spans 13 residues. Here the CDR3 DNA reads TGTGCCAGCCTTACCCCGCCGAGGTACGAGCAGTACTTC. It translates to CASLTPPRYEQYF.

CDR3 sequence (DNA): TGCGCCAGCAGCTTGATCCCGGGAGGGGAGACCCAGTACTTC. Protein: CASSLIPGGETQYF. The rearrangement links TRBV5-1 to TRBJ2-5, with 8 bases that match TRBD2. The CDR3 consists of 14 residues. The germline V gene has CDR1 SGHRS and CDR2 YFSETQ. J gave up 5 bases and V 1 base, and 4 bases lay outside the gene matches.

The V gene is TRBV14, the J gene TRBJ1-2; no reliable D call. Germline V gene data show CDR1 as SGHDN and CDR2 as FVKESK. CDR3 size: 15 residues. V lost 4 bases to trimming and J lost 6 bases, with 18 bases between them. Here the CDR3 DNA reads TGTGCCAGCAGCCTCCTCGGACGGACCTCGAATGGCTACACCTTC. It translates to CASSLLGRTSNGYTF.

This chain joins TRBV21-1 and TRBJ2-1. TRBV21-1 is classified as a pseudogene. This CDR3 spans 14 amino acids. CDR3 sequence reads: CASSTSEENNEQFF. In DNA, the CDR3 is TGTGCCAGCAGCACATCGGAAGAGAACAATGAGCAGTTCTTC.

This sequence joins TRBV6-5 and TRBJ1-4, with TRBD1 matching 7 bases. V lost 3 bases and J lost 7; bases outside the gene matches: 5. CDR3 length: 14 amino acids. Germline V CDR1 and CDR2: MNHEY, SVGAGI. The CDR3 protein is CASSYQGEGEKLFF. The CDR3 region has the DNA TGTGCCAGCAGTTATCAGGGGGAAGGTGAAAAACTGTTTTTT.

The rearrangement joins TRBV4-3 to TRBJ2-4; 8 bases are a match to TRBD2. J lost 7 bases, V lost 0 bases, and 8 bases had no gene match. This CDR3 is 16 amino acids long. Germline loops: CDR1 LGHNA, CDR2 YSLEER. The CDR3 here is CASSQDPSGYSNIQYF. Here the CDR3 DNA reads TGCGCCAGCAGCCAAGACCCTAGCGGGTATTCTAACATTCAGTACTTC.

The rearrangement joins TRBV9 to TRBJ2-3; TRBD2 matches at 9 bases. Germline CDR1 and CDR2: SGDLS and YYNGEE. Trimming removed 4 bases from V and 0 bases from J; junction bases left unmatched: 6. The CDR3 extends over 16 amino acids. The CDR3 bases are TGTGCCAGCAGCCCCCGGACTAGCGAGAGCACAGATACGCAGTATTTT. Translation: CASSPRTSESTDTQYF.